One TCR beta chain is described in this entry. What it binds is not known. This record comes from a study of monozygotic twins with inflammatory bowel disease. Study-level results: Repertoires of patients may have been made more variable by differing immunosuppressive treatments. Possibly because of limited power, concordant and discordant twins showed no difference in repertoire similarity.

UMIs with a 6-nucleotide sample barcode were added by template switching. TCRdb reprocessed the 5' RACE reads and stores each CDR3 protein as one record, lacking DNA. This sample's table has about 420,000 distinct CDR3 sequences. Germline V gene lookup returns CDR1 SGHAT and CDR2 FQNNGV. The CDR3 is 15 residues long. The chain employs TRBV11-2 and TRBJ1-2; TCRdb gives TRBD1 as the D gene, but with no DNA this cannot be confirmed. The sample was blood. The receptor was derived from a human donor with ulcerative colitis or Crohn's disease, or a healthy co-twin of an affected twin (not recorded which). Here the CDR3 reads CASSHRVGANYGYTF.